One and the same sample provided the 25 T cell receptor beta chains below, sequenced in a study of identical twins. TCRdb re-derived calls from the 5' RACE reads in MiXCR, one entry per CDR3 protein. There are under 1 million distinct CDR3 sequences in the sample; over 9% occur only once, and roughly 1.6% lies in the top ten. This sample also belongs to another study, concerning yellow fever vaccine responses in identical twins.

The sequenced sample consisted of PBMCs. All receptors derive from a young woman in good health.

The J gene is TRBJ2-3, the V gene TRBV3-1, with D perhaps matching TRBD2 (5 bases). This CDR3 region has 15 residues. The germline V gene encodes CDR1 LGHDT and CDR2 YNNKEL (reference sequence). The V end lost 3 bases, the J end lost 1 base, and 11 bases lay between the germline ends. The CDR3 DNA is TGTGCCAGCAGCCATAGGACTGACCGCACAGATACGCAGTATTTT. Its protein product is CASSHRTDRTDTQYF.

This clonotype appeared a few times. The CDR3 is CASSFRDGYMNTEAFF. CDR3 nucleotides: TGTGCCAGCAGTTTCCGGGACGGATACATGAACACTGAAGCTTTCTTT. The chain links TRBV12-3 or TRBV12-4 to TRBJ1-1, with D maybe TRBD1 (5 bases). CDR3 length: 16 residues. The V and J ends lost 3 bases and 0 bases respectively, with 14 bases between them.

The V and J genes are TRBV28 and TRBJ1-1; D unclear. Germline CDR1 is MDHEN and CDR2 is SYDVKM. The CDR3 has 14 amino acids. Trimming pared 6 bases from V and 0 bases from J, leaving 11 bases between. In DNA form, the CDR3 reads TGTGCCAGCAGCACTCCAGCCCTGAACACTGAAGCTTTCTTT. It specifies CASSTPALNTEAFF.

This chain joins TRBV10-1 and TRBJ1-5; the D is unclear. V was shortened by 8 bases and J by 3 bases, with 11 bases between the two germline ends. Germline loops: CDR1 WNHNN, CDR2 SYGVQD (reference sequence). The CDR3 length is 13 residues. CDR3 amino acids: CASSGGYNQPQHF. For the CDR3, the DNA is TGCGCCAGCTCCGGCGGGTACAATCAGCCCCAGCATTTT.

The chain couples TRBV10-2 to TRBJ2-1; the match to TRBD1 covers 9 bases. The trim removed 2 bases at V and 0 bases at J, leaving 11 bases unmatched. Germline assignment: CDR1 WSHSY and CDR2 SAAADI. The CDR3 contains 19 residues. This CDR3 is CASSEGGQGRLSSYNEQFF. The CDR3 DNA follows: TGCGCCAGCAGTGAGGGTGGACAGGGGAGGCTTAGCTCCTACAATGAGCAGTTCTTC.

V and J are TRBV24-1 and TRBJ1-2; 8 bases fit TRBD1. J lost 4 bases, V lost 7 bases, and 13 bases had no gene match. This CDR3 has 16 residues. The germline gives CDR1 KGHDR, CDR2 SFDVKD. CDR3 DNA sequence: TGTGCCACCAGGAAGGTGGACAGGGTATCGGGCTATGGCTACACCTTC. Amino acid sequence: CATRKVDRVSGYGYTF.

The CDR3 is CASSLNKKQPLETQYF. The CDR3 bases are TGCGCCAGCAGCCTAAATAAAAAACAACCCCTGGAGACCCAGTACTTC. This chain links TRBV5-1 with TRBJ2-5, with no clear D. Trimming stripped 4 bases from V and 5 bases from J, with 21 bases between. From germline, CDR1 is SGHRS and CDR2 YFSETQ. The CDR3 loop spans 16 amino acids.

V and J are TRBV3-1 and TRBJ2-6; D is uncertain. Germline V gene data show CDR1 as LGHDT and CDR2 as YNNKEL (reference sequence). The CDR3 sequence is 13 residues long. V was cut by 6 bases and J by 2 bases, with 5 bases left in between. The CDR3 nucleotides are TGTGCCAGCAGGTACCCTGGGGCCAACGTCCTGACTTTC. Translating it yields CASRYPGANVLTF.

V and J are TRBV9 and TRBJ2-7; 12 nucleotides line up with TRBD2. V was clipped by 0 bases and J by 6 bases; unmatched bases: 4. Germline-derived CDR1 and CDR2 are SGDLS and YYNGEE. The CDR3 consists of 15 residues. CDR3 loop: CASSVDLAGGGEQYF. In DNA, the CDR3 is TGTGCCAGCAGCGTAGACCTAGCGGGAGGGGGCGAGCAGTACTTC. Looking up the rest from reference TRBV9 and TRBJ2-7 gives the full variable domain: DSGVTQTPKHLITATGQRVTLRCSPRSGDLSVYWYQQSLDQGLQFLIQYYNGEERAKGNILERFSAQQFPDLHSELNLSSLELGDSALYFCASSVDLAGGGEQYFGPGTRLTVT.

This sequence joins TRBV9 and TRBJ2-1; weak D call: TRBD2 (5 bases). Trimming removed 4 bases from V and 6 bases from J, with 14 bases in between. The CDR3 consists of 14 residues. Germline V CDR1 and CDR2: SGDLS, YYNGEE. CDR3 coding DNA: TGTGCCAGCAGCCTACCGCCTAGCCCCAATGAGCAGTTCTTC. It is translated as CASSLPPSPNEQFF. The full variable domain, in which reference TRBV9 and TRBJ2-1 provide the parts outside the CDR3, is DSGVTQTPKHLITATGQRVTLRCSPRSGDLSVYWYQQSLDQGLQFLIQYYNGEERAKGNILERFSAQQFPDLHSELNLSSLELGDSALYFCASSLPPSPNEQFFGPGTRLTVL.

This clonotype was seen many times. The rearrangement uses TRBV12-3 or TRBV12-4 and TRBJ1-2, with TRBD1 identical over 11 bases. With V trimmed by 5 bases and J by 6 bases, 5 bases remained unmatched. This CDR3 has 14 amino acids. CDR3 sequence reads: CASSPRTGGDGYTF. The CDR3 coding sequence is TGTGCCAGCAGTCCCCGGACAGGGGGCGATGGCTACACCTTC.

The chain recombines TRBV6-1 with TRBJ2-2; 7 bases fit TRBD1. The V and J ends lost 6 bases and 3 bases, in that order; junction bases with no gene match: 13. The CDR3 consists of 17 residues. Germline V lookup: CDR1 MNHNS, CDR2 SASEGT. The CDR3 sequence: CASSRDRAKGHTGELFF. For the CDR3, the DNA is TGTGCCAGCAGCAGAGACAGGGCAAAGGGGCACACCGGGGAGCTGTTTTTT.

This clonotype occurred many times. The genes are TRBV12-3 or TRBV12-4 and TRBJ2-1, with 15 bases identical to TRBD2. CDR3 length: 17 residues. V gave up 5 bases and J gave up 5 bases; unmatched junction bases: 7. The CDR3 DNA reads TGTGCCAGCAGTCCCCGGGGACTAGCGGGAGGCAACAATGAGCAGTTCTTC. Translating gives CASSPRGLAGGNNEQFF.

A few counts support this clonotype. This rearrangement joins TRBV7-9 to TRBJ1-1; D is unresolved. This CDR3 is built from 17 residues. V dropped 7 bases and J dropped 0 bases, with 21 bases sitting between them. Germline assignment: CDR1 SEHNR and CDR2 FQNEAQ (reference sequence). The CDR3 reads CASTPRRQANMNTEAFF. CDR3 nucleotides: TGTGCCAGCACCCCAAGGAGGCAGGCGAACATGAACACTGAAGCTTTCTTT.

The CDR3 reads CATSTGYYGYTF. The CDR3 nucleotides are TGTGCCACCTCGACAGGTTACTATGGCTACACCTTC. This rearrangement joins TRBV13 to TRBJ1-2; D is perhaps TRBD1 (6 bases). Germline CDR1 is PRHDT and CDR2 is FYEKMQ (reference sequence). The V gene lost 10 bases and the J gene lost 3 bases, with 12 bases spanning the gap. This CDR3 is built from 12 residues.

This rearrangement joins TRBV24-1 to TRBJ2-2; 7 bases map to TRBD2. Germline CDR1 reads KGHDR; CDR2 reads SFDVKD. CDR3 length: 16 amino acids. Unmatched junction bases numbered 5, after V lost 4 bases and J lost 1 base. CDR3 loop: CATSEPSGLNTGELFF. The CDR3 region has the DNA TGTGCCACCAGTGAGCCTAGCGGTCTGAACACCGGGGAGCTGTTTTTT.

This clonotype was counted between two and nine times. V gene TRBV5-1 combines with J gene TRBJ2-1; TRBD2 matches 16 bases. Germline CDR1 SGHRS, CDR2 YFSETQ. The CDR3 covers 17 residues. V was clipped by 4 bases and J by 6 bases; unmatched bases: 7. CDR3 loop: CASSRPGLAGGPNEQFF. In DNA form, the CDR3 reads TGCGCCAGCAGCAGACCGGGACTAGCGGGAGGGCCCAATGAGCAGTTCTTC.

This clonotype was picked up a small number of times. This chain joins TRBV12-3 or TRBV12-4 and TRBJ2-1; 7 bases agree with TRBD2. This CDR3 spans 16 amino acids. V trimming: 5 bases; J trimming: 7 bases; junction bases outside the gene matches: 14. The CDR3 sequence is CASSPETSFPPNEQFF. CDR3 sequence (DNA): TGTGCCAGCAGTCCCGAGACTAGCTTTCCACCTAATGAGCAGTTCTTC.

This clonotype showed up just a few times. The chain links TRBV24-1 to TRBJ2-1; D unclear. There are 13 residues in the CDR3. Germline-derived CDR1 and CDR2 are KGHDR and SFDVKD. V dropped 5 bases and J dropped 2 bases, with 6 bases sitting between them. This CDR3 is CATSVGTYNEQFF. As DNA, the CDR3 is TGTGCCACCAGTGTCGGTACCTACAATGAGCAGTTCTTC.

The chain carries TRBV6-2 or TRBV6-3 and TRBJ2-7; the D gene is possibly TRBD2 (6 bases). Trimming took off 0 bases at V and 6 bases at J, with 9 bases between the two ends. The germline V gene encodes CDR1 MNHEY and CDR2 SVGEGT. This CDR3 is built from 13 residues. The CDR3 loop reads CASSYSIGGEQYV. The CDR3 bases are TGTGCCAGCAGTTACTCGATCGGGGGCGAGCAGTACGTC.

This clonotype turned up a few times. The chain is built from TRBV12-3 or TRBV12-4 and TRBJ2-5; D could derive from TRBD1 or TRBD2 (5 bases each). Trimming removed 6 bases at V and 5 bases at J, with 10 bases between. The CDR3 runs to 12 residues. The CDR3 reads CASRGVPETQYF. The DNA of the CDR3 is TGTGCCAGCAGGGGGGTCCCGGAGACCCAGTACTTC.

This clonotype was seen many times. J is TRBJ2-4 and V is TRBV5-1; perhaps TRBD2 as D (5 bases). The CDR3 length is 14 residues. Trimming pared 0 bases from V and 3 bases from J, leaving 7 bases between. Germline values: CDR1 SGHRS, CDR2 YFSETQ. In DNA, the CDR3 is TGCGCCAGCAGCTTGGCGGAGGACAAAAACATTCAGTACTTC. This sequence encodes CASSLAEDKNIQYF.

This clonotype has more than one count but fewer than ten. The chain employs TRBV5-1 and TRBJ1-3; 9 nucleotides match TRBD1. CDR3 length: 15 residues. Germline V gene sequence: CDR1 SGHRS, CDR2 YFSETQ. Losses at the gene ends were 1 base for V and 4 bases for J; bases not matched to a gene: 3. CDR3 coding DNA: TGCGCCAGCAGCTTGTGGACAGGGGCAGGAAACACCATATATTTT. Residues: CASSLWTGAGNTIYF.

Here the CDR3 reads CASSQGYRAGELFF. CDR3 nucleotides: TGCGCCAGCAGCCAGGGGTACCGAGCCGGGGAGCTGTTTTTT. This chain connects TRBV5-1 to TRBJ2-2; weak D call: TRBD1 (6 bases). Between the trimmed V and J ends, which lost 4 bases and 6 bases, there was a span of 13 bases. The CDR3 runs to 14 residues. CDR1 is SGHRS and CDR2 is YFSETQ in the germline V gene.

The chain combines TRBV7-9 with TRBJ1-2, with TRBD1 matching over 7 bases. CDR3 length: 15 amino acids. Germline trimming cut 5 bases from V and 4 bases from J; bases unmatched to any gene: 10. Germline CDR1 is SEHNR and CDR2 is FQNEAQ (reference sequence). CDR3 DNA: TGTGCCAGCAGCGTAGAGGGACAGACCCTCTATGGCTACACCTTC. Encoded protein: CASSVEGQTLYGYTF.